This T cell receptor (beta chain) is from a study of beta chain features in type 1 diabetes. This clone was observed a few times. Its cognate antigen is unknown. Of the isolated RNA, all was reverse transcribed, and so the sequenced material was expressed TCRB transcripts. The repertoire was sequenced with immunoSEQ multiplex PCR; TCRdb's copy has only in-frame clones and lacks some. This table holds approximately 200,000 clones, 9.6% found once. Study observations and caveats: People with Type 1 diabetes carried modestly yet significantly shorter TCRB CDR3s in all four CD4+ subsets. The naive, central memory and Treg TCRB repertoires of patients appeared to be more similar to one another than those of healthy donors.

This CDR3 comprises 15 residues. Germline V gene data show CDR1 as SGHDN and CDR2 as FVKESK. Trimming cost V 0 bases and J 11 bases; bases outside gene matches: 12. This clonotype was sampled from a young woman in good health. The chain uses TRBV14 and TRBJ1-1; 7 nucleotides align to TRBD1. The sample consisted of naive CD4+ T cells from blood. CDR3 in amino acids: CASSQDRGGHYEAFF. DNA for the CDR3: TGTGCCAGCAGCCAAGATCGAGGGGGCCACTACGAGGCTTTCTTT.